The 9 T cell receptor beta chains reported below all come from one sample, sequenced in a study of lymphopenia after photon versus proton radiotherapy. The data were produced by immunoSEQ multiplex PCR, yet TCRdb's version contains in-frame clones alone and is incomplete. Found here are more than 60,000 clones, roughly 86% of them singletons; the top ten hold about 2.5%. Sequencing was performed on peripheral blood, taken from a patient treated with photon-based radiotherapy. The receptor set was obtained from a man aged 35 to 55 with gastric cancer.

The J gene is TRBJ2-3, the V gene TRBV6-1, with D perhaps matching TRBD1 (6 bases). Germline CDR1 and CDR2: MNHNS and SASEGT. The ends were cut back, 4 bases at V and 6 bases at J, with 20 bases in the middle. The CDR3 covers 16 residues. Here the CDR3 DNA reads TGTGCCAGCAGTGTCACACGTCACACAGGGACCGATACGCAGTATTTT. Translating it yields CASSVTRHTGTDTQYF.

This clone came up once. V and J are TRBV7-9 and TRBJ2-5; D is perhaps TRBD1 or TRBD2 (5 bases each). The ends were cut back, 0 bases at V and 1 base at J, with 6 bases in the middle. The CDR3 spans 14 residues. Germline V gene lookup returns CDR1 SEHNR and CDR2 FQNEAQ (reference sequence). CDR3 bases: TGTGCCAGCAGCTTAGCGGGGGTCCAAGAGACCCAGTACTTC. Its protein is CASSLAGVQETQYF.

J is TRBJ2-3 and V is TRBV6-5; 7 bases match TRBD1. CDR3 size: 14 residues. CDR1 MNHEY and CDR2 SVGAGI come from the germline V gene. V was pared by 6 bases and J by 1 base, with 4 bases of the junction left unmatched. The CDR3 DNA follows: TGTGCCAGCAGCCGCGGACAGGGCACAGATACGCAGTATTTT. Its translation: CASSRGQGTDTQYF.

The V call is TRBV7-8, the J call TRBJ2-1, with TRBD2 identical over 11 bases. Germline-derived CDR1 and CDR2 are SGHVS and FQNEAQ. The CDR3 sequence is 19 residues long. V trimming: 1 base; J trimming: 1 base; junction bases outside the gene matches: 9. The CDR3 region is CASSLGASGGFPSYNEQFF. The CDR3 bases are TGTGCCAGCAGCTTAGGGGCTAGCGGGGGGTTCCCTTCCTACAATGAGCAGTTCTTC.

The rearrangement uses TRBV30 and TRBJ1-1; tentatively, D is TRBD1 (5 bases). CDR1 is GTSNPN and CDR2 is SVGIG in the germline V gene (reference sequence). V was clipped by 5 bases and J by 1 base, with 11 bases between them. There are 13 residues in the CDR3. CDR3 in DNA: TGTGCCTGGGCCGGGGGGTGGAACACTGAAGCTTTCTTT. It encodes CAWAGGWNTEAFF.

This chain uses TRBV2 with TRBJ2-2, with 8 bases lining up with TRBD1. The CDR3 consists of 15 residues. Germline trimming cut 8 bases from V and 4 bases from J; bases unmatched to any gene: 9. Germline-derived CDR1 and CDR2 are SNHLY and FYNNEI. CDR3 bases: TGTGCCAGCGTGCCGGACAGGGCAGTCACCGGGGAGCTGTTTTTT. Its protein is CASVPDRAVTGELFF.

The rearrangement uses TRBV11-2 and TRBJ2-5, with 8 nucleotides matching TRBD1. Trimming at V came to 5 bases and at J to 5 bases, leaving 13 bases not matched to a gene. This CDR3 is built from 16 residues. Germline assignment: CDR1 SGHAT and CDR2 FQNNGV. The CDR3 DNA is TGTGCCAGCAGCCAAGATGCTGGGACAGGACACGAGACCCAGTACTTC. It is translated as CASSQDAGTGHETQYF.

The CDR3 protein is CASSFGGPGNTIYF. The CDR3 DNA sequence: TGTGCCAGCAGCTTTGGGGGGCCTGGAAACACCATATATTTT. This chain links TRBV7-3 with TRBJ1-3; tentative D call: TRBD1 (6 bases). Germline V gene sequence: CDR1 SGHTA, CDR2 FQGTGA. Deletions cut 3 bases from V and 2 bases from J, with 8 bases between. The CDR3 is made up of 14 amino acids. The full variable domain, in which reference TRBV7-3 and TRBJ1-3 provide the parts outside the CDR3, is GAGVSQTPSNKVTEKGKYVELRCDPISGHTALYWYRQSLGQGPEFLIYFQGTGAADDSGLPNDRFFAVRPEGSVSTLKIQRTERGDSAVYLCASSFGGPGNTIYFGEGSWLTVV.

This clone was observed a single time. V gene TRBV5-6 combines with J gene TRBJ2-4, with 8 bases lining up with TRBD1. CDR3 length equals 14 residues. V lost 4 bases and J lost 3; bases outside the gene matches: 3. Germline V gene data show CDR1 as SGHDT and CDR2 as YYEEEE. The CDR3: CASSRQGIKNIQYF. Here the CDR3 DNA reads TGTGCCAGCAGCAGACAGGGGATCAAAAACATTCAGTACTTC.